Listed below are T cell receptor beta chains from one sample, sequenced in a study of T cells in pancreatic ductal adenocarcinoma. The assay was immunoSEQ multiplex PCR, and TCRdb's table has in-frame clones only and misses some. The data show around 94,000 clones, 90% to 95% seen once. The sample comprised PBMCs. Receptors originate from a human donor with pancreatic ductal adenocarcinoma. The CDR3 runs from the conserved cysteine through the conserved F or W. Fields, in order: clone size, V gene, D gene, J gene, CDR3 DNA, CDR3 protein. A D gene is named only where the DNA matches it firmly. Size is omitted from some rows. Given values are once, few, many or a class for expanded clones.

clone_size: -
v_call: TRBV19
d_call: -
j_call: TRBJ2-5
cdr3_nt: TGTGCCAGTAGTCGCGGACAGTTTCAAGAGACCCAGTACTTC
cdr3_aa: CASSRGQFQETQYF

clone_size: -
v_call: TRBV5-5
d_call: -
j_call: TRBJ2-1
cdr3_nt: TGTGCCAGCAGCTTGCTCGGGGGTGCCTACAATGAGCAGTTCTTC
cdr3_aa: CASSLLGGAYNEQFF

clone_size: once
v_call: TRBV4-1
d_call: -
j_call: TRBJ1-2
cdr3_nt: TGCGCCAGCAGCCAAGTTATAATACAGATTAAAGGCTATGGCTACACCTTC
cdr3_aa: CASSQVIIQIKGYGYTF

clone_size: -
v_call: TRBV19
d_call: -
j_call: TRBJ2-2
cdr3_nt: TGTGCCAGTAGTCCAAGCAGGGGGAACACCGGGGAGCTGTTTTTT
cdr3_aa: CASSPSRGNTGELFF

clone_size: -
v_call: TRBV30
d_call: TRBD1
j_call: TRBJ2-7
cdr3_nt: TGTGCCTCAAGACACCGGGACAGGGGATTCTACGAGCAGTACTTC
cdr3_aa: CASRHRDRGFYEQYF

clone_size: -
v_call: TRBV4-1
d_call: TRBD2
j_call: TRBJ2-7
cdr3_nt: TGCGCCAGCAGTCCATCTAGCGGGGGGTACTACGAGCAGTACTTC
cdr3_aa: CASSPSSGGYYEQYF

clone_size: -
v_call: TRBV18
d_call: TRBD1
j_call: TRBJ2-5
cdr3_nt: TGTGCCAGCTCACCGCGGACGGGGACAGGGGGCGGAGAGACCCAGTACTTC
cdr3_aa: CASSPRTGTGGGETQYF

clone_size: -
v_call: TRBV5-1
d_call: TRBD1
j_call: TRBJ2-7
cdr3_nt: TGCGCCAGCAGCTATCGGACAGGGGCTTACGAGCAGTACTTC
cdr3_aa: CASSYRTGAYEQYF

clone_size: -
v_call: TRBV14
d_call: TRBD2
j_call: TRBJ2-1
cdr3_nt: TGTGCCAGCAGCCAAGCACTAGCGGGAGAGGCGGATGAGCAGTTCTTC
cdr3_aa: CASSQALAGEADEQFF

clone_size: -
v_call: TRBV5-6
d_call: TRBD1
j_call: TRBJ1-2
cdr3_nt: TGTGCCAGCAGCTTGGGACAGGGTCACTATGGCTACACCTTC
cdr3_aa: CASSLGQGHYGYTF

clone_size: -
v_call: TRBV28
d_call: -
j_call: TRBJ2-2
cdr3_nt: TGTGCCAGCAGTTTACCCCGGGCCGGGGAGCTGTTTTTT
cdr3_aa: CASSLPRAGELFF

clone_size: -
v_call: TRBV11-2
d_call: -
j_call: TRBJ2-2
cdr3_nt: TGTGCCAGCAGCTATGCCTCTGGACTCAACACCGGGGAGCTGTTTTTT
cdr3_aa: CASSYASGLNTGELFF

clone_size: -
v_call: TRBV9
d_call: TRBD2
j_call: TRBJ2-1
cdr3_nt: TGTGCCAGCAGCCCCCAGGTAGGGAGGGGTGAGCAGTTCTTC
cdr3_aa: CASSPQVGRGEQFF

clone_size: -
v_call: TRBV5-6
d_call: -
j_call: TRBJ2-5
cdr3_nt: TGTGCCAGCAGCTTGGCCTGGGAGAGCGGGCCCCAAGAGACCCAGTACTTC
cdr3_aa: CASSLAWESGPQETQYF

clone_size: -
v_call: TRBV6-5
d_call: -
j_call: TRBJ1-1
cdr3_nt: TGTGCCAGCAGTTACTCGGACCGCTCGGGGACTGAAGCTTTCTTT
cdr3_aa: CASSYSDRSGTEAFF

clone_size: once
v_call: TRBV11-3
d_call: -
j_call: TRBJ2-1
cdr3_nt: TGTGCCAGCAGCTTAGTATTACCTGGGACTCAAGGGCAGTTCTTC
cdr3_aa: CASSLVLPGTQGQFF

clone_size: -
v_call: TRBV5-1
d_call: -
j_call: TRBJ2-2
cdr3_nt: TGCGCCAGCCTCAGGGGGGACCAGAACACCGGGGAGCTGTTTTTT
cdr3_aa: CASLRGDQNTGELFF

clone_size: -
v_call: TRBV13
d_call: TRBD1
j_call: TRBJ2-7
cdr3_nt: TGTGCCAGCAGCTTGGGACAGGTTCGCTACGAGCAGTACTTC
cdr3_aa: CASSLGQVRYEQYF

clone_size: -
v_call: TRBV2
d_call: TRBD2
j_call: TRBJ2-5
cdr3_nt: TGTGCCAGCAGCGGACTAGCGGGTCCTTGGGAGACCCAGTACTTC
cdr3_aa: CASSGLAGPWETQYF

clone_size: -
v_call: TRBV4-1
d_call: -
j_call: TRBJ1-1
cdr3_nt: TGCGCCAGCAGCCGTTGGAGGAACACTGAAGCTTTCTTT
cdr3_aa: CASSRWRNTEAFF

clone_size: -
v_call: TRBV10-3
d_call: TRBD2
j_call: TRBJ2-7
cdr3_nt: TGTGCCATCAGTGAGGGGGAGGGCTACGAGCAGTACTTC
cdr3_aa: CAISEGEGYEQYF